This entry lists 23 T cell receptor beta chains sequenced from one sample in a study of blood T cell repertoires in COVID-19. Profiling relied on immunoSEQ multiplex PCR, and the TCRdb table lists in-frame clones only, not all of them. The sample lists 150,000 or so clones; roughly 88% were seen once. Sequencing used peripheral blood. These TCRs come from a woman in her sixties with acute or convalescent COVID-19.

The CDR3 is CATSDYGLPYEQYF. The CDR3 region has the DNA TGTGCCACCAGTGATTATGGACTTCCCTACGAGCAGTACTTC. The rearrangement links TRBV24-1 to TRBJ2-7, with a weak D call TRBD2 (5 bases). Trimming removed 2 bases at V and 2 bases at J, with 9 bases between. The CDR3 is 14 amino acids. Germline assignment: CDR1 KGHDR and CDR2 SFDVKD.

This clone showed up just a few times. The rearrangement uses TRBV28 and TRBJ1-1, with a tentative D call TRBD1 (5 bases). Germline-derived CDR1 and CDR2 are MDHEN and SYDVKM. The V gene lost 3 bases and the J gene lost 3 bases, with 14 bases spanning the gap. The CDR3 totals 15 residues. The CDR3 protein is CASSFVRVMHTEAFF. CDR3 bases: TGTGCCAGCAGTTTTGTCAGGGTTATGCACACTGAAGCTTTCTTT.

The chain has TRBV4-2 and TRBJ1-5; D remains ambiguous. This CDR3 comprises 15 residues. The germline V gene encodes CDR1 LGHNA and CDR2 YNFKEQ. Trimming took off 1 base at V and 2 bases at J, with 9 bases between the two ends. The CDR3 DNA sequence: TGTGCCAGCAGCCAAGTGTGGGAGGGCAATCAGCCCCAGCATTTT. Encoded protein: CASSQVWEGNQPQHF.

The chain combines TRBV24-1 with TRBJ2-3; the D gene is possibly TRBD2 (5 bases). This CDR3 is 15 amino acids long. Germline CDR1 is KGHDR and CDR2 is SFDVKD. V lost 4 bases and J 0 bases, leaving 10 bases between the germline ends. The CDR3 bases are TGTGCCACCAGTGAAAAAAGGACTAGCACAGATACGCAGTATTTT. Translation: CATSEKRTSTDTQYF.

This chain joins TRBV6-5 and TRBJ1-1, with 7 positions matching TRBD1. CDR3 length equals 14 residues. Losses at the gene ends were 6 bases for V and 1 base for J; bases not matched to a gene: 5. Germline V lookup: CDR1 MNHEY, CDR2 SVGAGI. The CDR3, as DNA: TGTGCCAGCAGACACAGGGGTCGGAACACTGAAGCTTTCTTT. Translated: CASRHRGRNTEAFF.

This rearrangement joins TRBV6-5 to TRBJ1-2; 8 bases match TRBD1. Trimming cost V 6 bases and J 8 bases; bases outside gene matches: 8. CDR1 is MNHEY and CDR2 is SVGAGI in the germline V gene. The CDR3 is 13 amino acids. The CDR3 coding sequence is TGTGCCAGCAGCCTCCAGGGGGCGAGGGGCTACACCTTC. It translates to CASSLQGARGYTF.

This clone has just a few counts. J is TRBJ1-6 and V is TRBV5-1; maybe TRBD1 (6 bases). Trimming removed 0 bases from V and 3 bases from J, with 7 bases in between. Per germline, CDR1 SGHRS and CDR2 YFSETQ. The CDR3 contains 15 residues. CDR3 sequence (DNA): TGCGCCAGCAGCTTGGACAGGGTCTATAATTCACCCCTCCACTTT. It yields the protein CASSLDRVYNSPLHF.

V gene TRBV28 combines with J gene TRBJ2-6; the D gene is possibly TRBD2 (6 bases). The germline V gene encodes CDR1 MDHEN and CDR2 SYDVKM. V was pared by 6 bases and J by 2 bases, with 17 bases between. CDR3 size: 17 residues. The CDR3 bases are TGTGCCAGCAGGGGGGGTAGCCTTGAGGCTGGGGCCAACGTCCTGACTTTC. It codes for CASRGGSLEAGANVLTF.

This clone was seen a single time. The chain is built from TRBV19 and TRBJ1-4, with a tentative D call TRBD1 (5 bases). Trimming took off 8 bases at V and 8 bases at J, with 12 bases between the two ends. This CDR3 has 12 residues. The germline V gene encodes CDR1 LNHDA and CDR2 SQIVND (reference sequence). CDR3 DNA sequence: TGTGCCAGTGCCCAGGGTCCGGAAAAACTGTTTTTT. Protein: CASAQGPEKLFF.

The V gene is TRBV12-1, the J gene TRBJ2-4; the D call in the table, TRBD1, was not verified against the DNA. TRBV12-1 is tagged as a pseudogene. This CDR3 comprises 17 residues. The CDR3 nucleotides are TGTGCCAGCAGCTTTGCCCCTGCCAGGGTTGTCAAAAACATTCAGTACTTC. This encodes CASSFAPARVVKNIQYF.

The chain carries TRBV27 and TRBJ1-5; the match to TRBD1 covers 8 bases. The trim removed 5 bases at V and 7 bases at J, leaving 19 bases unmatched. CDR1 is MNHEY and CDR2 is SMNVEV in the germline V gene (reference sequence). This CDR3 comprises 18 residues. The CDR3 region is CASSPSPGQVGRGQPQHF. CDR3 nucleotide sequence: TGTGCCAGCAGTCCCTCTCCGGGACAGGTGGGCCGGGGCCAGCCCCAGCATTTT.

In this sample, this clone turned up once. The V call is TRBV27, the J call TRBJ2-3, with TRBD1 as a possible D gene (5 bases). The CDR3 is made up of 14 amino acids. CDR1 is MNHEY and CDR2 is SMNVEV in the germline V gene (reference sequence). V gave up 8 bases and J gave up 1 base, with 13 bases separating them. CDR3 bases: TGTGCCAGCTCTCCGACAGCTCGCACAGATACGCAGTATTTT. Its translation is CASSPTARTDTQYF.

This chain joins TRBV6-2 or TRBV6-3 and TRBJ2-3; TRBD2 aligns across 8 bases. The germline V gene has CDR1 MNHEY and CDR2 SVGEGT. CDR3 length: 17 amino acids. The junction had 10 bases not matched to a gene; V was cut back by 2 bases and J by 3 bases. The DNA of the CDR3 is TGTGCCAGCAGTTACACCCCCGGGAGGGCCGGAACAGATACGCAGTATTTT. It codes for CASSYTPGRAGTDTQYF.

This rearrangement joins TRBV5-1 to TRBJ2-5; D possibly corresponds to TRBD1 (6 bases). The CDR3 runs 15 residues. Looked up from germline, CDR1 is SGHRS and CDR2 is YFSETQ. Trimming shortened V by 4 bases and J by 5 bases, and 18 bases separated the two germline ends. This chain's CDR3 is CASSPGTTLGETQYF. The CDR3 DNA reads as TGCGCCAGCAGCCCGGGGACAACTTTAGGTGAGACCCAGTACTTC.

The CDR3 coding sequence is TGTGCCAGCAGTTACCCGGGACAGGGAGGATACAATGAGCAGTTCTTC. The encoded protein is CASSYPGQGGYNEQFF. The V and J genes are TRBV6-5 and TRBJ2-1, with 9 bases fitting TRBD1. The CDR3 contains 16 residues. Germline loops: CDR1 MNHEY, CDR2 SVGAGI. V dropped 2 bases and J dropped 4; count of bases not matched to a gene: 6.

A single count supports this clone. V and J are TRBV5-6 and TRBJ2-7; 9 nucleotides match TRBD1. The germline gives CDR1 SGHDT, CDR2 YYEEEE. The CDR3 sequence is 14 residues long. The V segment lost 2 bases and the J segment 7 bases; nucleotides outside the gene matches: 7. The CDR3 bases are TGTGCCAGCAGCTTACGGACAGGGGCTAGAGAGCAGTACTTC. This translates into CASSLRTGAREQYF. Full variable domain (outside the CDR3, taken from reference TRBV5-6 and TRBJ2-7): DAGVTQSPTHLIKTRGQQVTLRCSPKSGHDTVSWYQQALGQGPQFIFQYYEEEERQRGNFPDRFSGHQFPNYSSELNVNALLLGDSALYLCASSLRTGAREQYFGPGTRLTVT.

V is TRBV9 and J is TRBJ2-1; TRBD1 agrees at 11 bases. CDR3 length: 16 amino acids. Losses at the gene ends were 4 bases for V and 5 bases for J; bases not matched to a gene: 8. Germline lookup yields CDR1 SGDLS and CDR2 YYNGEE. CDR3 DNA: TGTGCCAGCAGCCCTCGGGACAGGGGGTGGAACAATGAGCAGTTCTTC. This encodes CASSPRDRGWNNEQFF.

This sequence joins TRBV7-9 and TRBJ2-3; possible D gene TRBD1, 6 bases. Germline CDR1 SEHNR, CDR2 FQNEAQ (reference sequence). This CDR3 spans 16 amino acids. Trimming cost V 5 bases and J 0 bases, with 15 bases left between them. The CDR3 is CASSPTGTTSTDTQYF. CDR3 bases: TGTGCCAGCAGCCCCACCGGGACAACTAGCACAGATACGCAGTATTTT.

The chain links TRBV28 to TRBJ2-7; TRBD1 matches 7 bases. V lost 5 bases to trimming and J lost 4 bases; unmatched junction nucleotides: 8. CDR1 and CDR2 from the germline V gene are MDHEN and SYDVKM. CDR3 length: 14 residues. CDR3 DNA: TGTGCCAGCAGTCTGTCCCGGGACAGTTACGAGCAGTACTTC. It is translated as CASSLSRDSYEQYF.

J is TRBJ2-2 and V is TRBV7-8, with TRBD1 identical over 7 bases. The V segment lost 1 base and the J segment 4 bases; nucleotides outside the gene matches: 6. CDR1 is SGHVS, CDR2 FQNEAQ, per germline. The CDR3 consists of 16 residues. CDR3 amino acids: CASSLVETGFTGELFF. The CDR3 nucleotides read TGTGCCAGCAGCTTAGTTGAGACAGGGTTCACCGGGGAGCTGTTTTTT. The full variable domain, rest sourced from reference TRBV7-8 and TRBJ2-2, is GAGVSQSPRYKVAKRGQDVALRCDPISGHVSLFWYQQALGQGPEFLTYFQNEAQLDKSGLPSDRFFAERPEGSVSTLKIQRTQQEDSAVYLCASSLVETGFTGELFFGEGSRLTVL.

The chain combines TRBV7-8 with TRBJ1-1; 7 nucleotides align to TRBD1. With 1 base clipped from V and 10 bases from J, the junction kept 3 bases outside the gene matches. The CDR3 covers 12 residues. Per the germline V gene, CDR1 is SGHVS and CDR2 is FQNEAQ. The CDR3, as DNA: TGTGCCAGCAGCTTAGAGAGGGGGCGAGCTTTCTTT. This sequence encodes CASSLERGRAFF.

The J gene is TRBJ1-5, the V gene TRBV19; 7 positions agree with TRBD1. Germline CDR1 and CDR2: LNHDA and SQIVND (reference sequence). The V gene end was trimmed by 9 bases and the J gene end by 3 bases; junction bases not matched to a gene: 5. The CDR3 sequence is 13 residues long. The DNA of the CDR3 is TGTGCCAGCTCCGGGACAGTCAATCAGCCCCAGCATTTT. It is translated as CASSGTVNQPQHF.

The genes are TRBV27 and TRBJ2-7, with D hard to call. The CDR3 is 14 amino acids. Germline lookup yields CDR1 MNHEY and CDR2 SMNVEV (reference sequence). With 5 bases removed from V and 3 bases from J, the gap between germline ends came to 14 bases. This chain's CDR3 is CASSEESPDYEQYF. The CDR3 DNA reads as TGTGCCAGCAGTGAGGAATCCCCCGACTACGAGCAGTACTTC.